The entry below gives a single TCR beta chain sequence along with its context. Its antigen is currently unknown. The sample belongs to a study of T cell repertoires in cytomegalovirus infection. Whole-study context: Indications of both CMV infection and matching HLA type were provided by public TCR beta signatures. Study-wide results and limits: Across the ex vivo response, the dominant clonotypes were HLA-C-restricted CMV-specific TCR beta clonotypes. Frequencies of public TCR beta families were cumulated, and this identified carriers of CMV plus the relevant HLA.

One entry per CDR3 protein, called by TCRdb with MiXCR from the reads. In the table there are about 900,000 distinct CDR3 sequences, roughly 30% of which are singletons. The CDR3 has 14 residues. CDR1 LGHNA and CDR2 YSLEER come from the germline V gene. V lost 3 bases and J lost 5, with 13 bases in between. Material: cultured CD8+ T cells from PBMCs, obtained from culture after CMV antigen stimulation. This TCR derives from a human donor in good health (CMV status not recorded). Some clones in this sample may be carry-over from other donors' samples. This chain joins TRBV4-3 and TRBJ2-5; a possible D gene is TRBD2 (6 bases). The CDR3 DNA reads TGCGCCAGCAGCCATTGTAGCGGTGTGGAGACCCAGTACTTC. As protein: CASSHCSGVETQYF.